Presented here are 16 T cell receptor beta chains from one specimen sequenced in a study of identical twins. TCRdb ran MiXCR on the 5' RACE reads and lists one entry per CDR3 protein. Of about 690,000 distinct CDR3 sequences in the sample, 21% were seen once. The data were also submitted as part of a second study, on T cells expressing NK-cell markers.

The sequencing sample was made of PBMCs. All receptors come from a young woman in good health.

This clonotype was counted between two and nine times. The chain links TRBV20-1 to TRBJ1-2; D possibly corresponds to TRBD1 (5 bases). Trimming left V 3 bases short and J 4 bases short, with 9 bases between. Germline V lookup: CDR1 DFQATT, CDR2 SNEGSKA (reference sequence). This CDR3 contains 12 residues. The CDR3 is CSARRQFYGYTF. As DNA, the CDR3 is TGCAGTGCTAGGCGACAGTTCTATGGCTACACCTTC.

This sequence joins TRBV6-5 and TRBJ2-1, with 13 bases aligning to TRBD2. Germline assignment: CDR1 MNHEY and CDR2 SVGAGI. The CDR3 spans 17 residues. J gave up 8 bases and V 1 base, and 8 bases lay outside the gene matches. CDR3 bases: TGTGCCAGCAGTTACTGGCCTACTAGCGGGGGGGCCGATGAGCAGTTCTTC. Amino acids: CASSYWPTSGGADEQFF.

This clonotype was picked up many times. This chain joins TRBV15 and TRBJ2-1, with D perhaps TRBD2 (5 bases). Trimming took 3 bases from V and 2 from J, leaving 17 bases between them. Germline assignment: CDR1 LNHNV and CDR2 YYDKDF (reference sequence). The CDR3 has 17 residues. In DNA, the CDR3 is TGTGCCACCAGCAGCGGGCTGCGGTGGGAGACCTACAATGAGCAGTTCTTC. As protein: CATSSGLRWETYNEQFF.

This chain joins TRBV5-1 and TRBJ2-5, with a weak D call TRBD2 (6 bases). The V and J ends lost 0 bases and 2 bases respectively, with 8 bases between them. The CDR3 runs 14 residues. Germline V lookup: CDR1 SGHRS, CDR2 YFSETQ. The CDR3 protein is CASSLEGGQETQYF. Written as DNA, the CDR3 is TGCGCCAGCAGCTTGGAAGGAGGGCAAGAGACCCAGTACTTC. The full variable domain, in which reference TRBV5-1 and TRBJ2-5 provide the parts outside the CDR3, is KAGVTQTPRYLIKTRGQQVTLSCSPISGHRSVSWYQQTPGQGLQFLFEYFSETQRNKGNFPGRFSGRQFSNSRSEMNVSTLELGDSALYLCASSLEGGQETQYFGPGTRLLVL.

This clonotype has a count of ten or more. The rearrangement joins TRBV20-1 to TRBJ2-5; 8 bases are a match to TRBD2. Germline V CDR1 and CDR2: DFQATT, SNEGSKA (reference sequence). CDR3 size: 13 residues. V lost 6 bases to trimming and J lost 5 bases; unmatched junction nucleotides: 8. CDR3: CSAPSSGTETQYF. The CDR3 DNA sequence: TGCAGTGCCCCCAGTAGCGGGACGGAGACCCAGTACTTC.

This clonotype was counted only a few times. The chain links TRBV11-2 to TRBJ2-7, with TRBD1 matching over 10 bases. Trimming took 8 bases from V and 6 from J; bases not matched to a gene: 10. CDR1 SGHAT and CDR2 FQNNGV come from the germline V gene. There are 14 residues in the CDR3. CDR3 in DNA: TGTGCCAGCGGAACCGGGACAGGGGCCTTCGAGCAGTACTTC. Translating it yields CASGTGTGAFEQYF.

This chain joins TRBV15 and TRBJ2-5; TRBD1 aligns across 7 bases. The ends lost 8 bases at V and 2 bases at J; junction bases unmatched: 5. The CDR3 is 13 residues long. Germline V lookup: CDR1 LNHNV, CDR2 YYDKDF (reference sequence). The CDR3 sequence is CATRRDSQETQYF. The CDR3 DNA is TGTGCCACCCGCCGGGACAGTCAAGAGACCCAGTACTTC.

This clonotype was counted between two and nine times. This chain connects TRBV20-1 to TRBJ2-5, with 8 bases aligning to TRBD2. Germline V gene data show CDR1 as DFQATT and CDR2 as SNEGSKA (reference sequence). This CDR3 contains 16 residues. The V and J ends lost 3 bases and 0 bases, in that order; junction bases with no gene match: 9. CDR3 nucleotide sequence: TGCAGTGCTAGTCCGCCTAGCGGGTCGTACCAAGAGACCCAGTACTTC. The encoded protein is CSASPPSGSYQETQYF.

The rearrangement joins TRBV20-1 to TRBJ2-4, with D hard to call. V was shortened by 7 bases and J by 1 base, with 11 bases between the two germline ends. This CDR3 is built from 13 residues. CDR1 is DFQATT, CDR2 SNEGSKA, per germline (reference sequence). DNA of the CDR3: TGCAGTGGCTTTTACGGTGCCAAAAACATTCAGTACTTC. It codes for CSGFYGAKNIQYF.

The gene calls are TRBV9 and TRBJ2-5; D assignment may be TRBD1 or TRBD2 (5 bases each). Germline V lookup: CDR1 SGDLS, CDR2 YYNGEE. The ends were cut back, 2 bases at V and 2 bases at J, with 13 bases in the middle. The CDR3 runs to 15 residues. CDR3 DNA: TGTGCCAGCAGCGTGTTCGGGGACCAACAAGAGACCCAGTACTTC. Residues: CASSVFGDQQETQYF.

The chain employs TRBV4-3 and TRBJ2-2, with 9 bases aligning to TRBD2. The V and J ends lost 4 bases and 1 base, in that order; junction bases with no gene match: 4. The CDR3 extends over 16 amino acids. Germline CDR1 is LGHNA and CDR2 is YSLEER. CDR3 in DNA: TGCGCCAGCAGCCTCGAGACTAGCGGGAACACCGGGGAGCTGTTTTTT. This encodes CASSLETSGNTGELFF.

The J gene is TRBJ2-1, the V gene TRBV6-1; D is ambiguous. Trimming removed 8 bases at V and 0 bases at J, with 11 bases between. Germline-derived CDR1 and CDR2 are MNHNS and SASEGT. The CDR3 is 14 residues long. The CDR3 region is CASADEASYNEQFF. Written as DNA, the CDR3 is TGTGCCAGCGCCGACGAGGCCTCCTACAATGAGCAGTTCTTC.

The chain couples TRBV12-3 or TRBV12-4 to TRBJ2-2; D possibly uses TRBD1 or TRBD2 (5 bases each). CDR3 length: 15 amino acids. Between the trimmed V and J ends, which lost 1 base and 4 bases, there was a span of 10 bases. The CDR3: CASSLEFGGTGELFF. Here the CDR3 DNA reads TGTGCCAGCAGTTTAGAGTTTGGGGGCACCGGGGAGCTGTTTTTT.

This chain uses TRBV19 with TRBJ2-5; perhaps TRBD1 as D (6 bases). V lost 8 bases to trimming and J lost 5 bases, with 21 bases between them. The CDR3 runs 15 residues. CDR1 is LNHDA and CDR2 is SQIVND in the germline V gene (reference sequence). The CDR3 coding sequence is TGTGCCAGTGCCGTCATGGGACAACCGGGGGAGACCCAGTACTTC. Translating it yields CASAVMGQPGETQYF.

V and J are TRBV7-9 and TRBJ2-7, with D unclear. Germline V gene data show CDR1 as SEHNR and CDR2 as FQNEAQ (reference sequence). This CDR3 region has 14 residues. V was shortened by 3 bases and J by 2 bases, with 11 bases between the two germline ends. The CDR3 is CASSFGVAPYEQYF. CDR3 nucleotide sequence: TGTGCCAGCAGCTTTGGAGTGGCCCCCTACGAGCAGTACTTC.

CDR3 DNA: TGTGCCAGCAGTGAATCACCGGTGACTTTCTTT. It codes for CASSESPVTFF. The chain joins TRBV6-1 to TRBJ1-1; D is undetermined. CDR1 is MNHNS, CDR2 SASEGT, per germline. This CDR3 comprises 11 residues. Trimming cost V 2 bases and J 12 bases, with 10 bases left between them.